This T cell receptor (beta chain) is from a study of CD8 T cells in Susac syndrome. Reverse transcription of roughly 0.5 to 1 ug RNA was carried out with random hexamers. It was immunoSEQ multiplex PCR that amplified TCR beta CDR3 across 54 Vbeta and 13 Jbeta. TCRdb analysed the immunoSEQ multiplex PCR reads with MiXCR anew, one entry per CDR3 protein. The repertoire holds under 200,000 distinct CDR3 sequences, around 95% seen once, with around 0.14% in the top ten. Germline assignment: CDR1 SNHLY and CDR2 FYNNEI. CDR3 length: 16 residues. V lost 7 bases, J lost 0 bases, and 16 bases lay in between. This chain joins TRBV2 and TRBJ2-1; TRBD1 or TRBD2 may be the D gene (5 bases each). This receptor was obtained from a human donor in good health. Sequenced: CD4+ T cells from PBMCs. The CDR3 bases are TGTGCCAGCATGGGGGACGGGGAACCCTCCTACAATGAGCAGTTCTTC. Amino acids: CASMGDGEPSYNEQFF.